This TCR beta chain was captured in a study of blood T cells in healthy people across ages. Together with a sample-barcoded 5' primer, a J-beta primer mix was included in a second PCR lasting about 7 to 12 cycles. TCRdb redid the calling of the 5' RACE reads with MiXCR, one entry per CDR3 protein. This sample carries about 600,000 distinct CDR3 sequences, more than 45% of them seen once, and the ten largest clones take around 24%. The CDR3 is 15 amino acids. Germline V CDR1 and CDR2: SGHTA, FQGNSA. V was shortened by 8 bases and J by 2 bases, with 17 bases between the two germline ends. The sequencing sample was made of blood. The V gene is TRBV7-2, the J gene TRBJ2-3, with a weak D call TRBD2 (7 bases). The TCR originated in an elderly man in good health. CDR3 DNA: TGTGCCAGCTTATCGGGGGGCTGGAACACAGATACGCAGTATTTT. Protein: CASLSGGWNTDTQYF.